One sample yielded the 8 T cell receptor beta chains listed below, sequenced in a study of cytomegalovirus exposure and HLA in healthy donors. PCR amplification relied on 60 Vbeta primers (plus 13 Jbeta primers). TCRdb's copy holds only in-frame clones and misses some; the assay was immunoSEQ multiplex PCR. Of 90,000 or so clones detected, approximately 80% appear once; the ten largest clones hold more than 3%. The material sequenced was PBMCs. The receptors were sampled from a young man in good health and CMV-seropositive.

The chain has TRBV25-1 and TRBJ2-4; 7 nucleotides line up with TRBD2. CDR1 and CDR2 from the germline V gene are MGHDK and SYGVNS. V gave up 3 bases and J gave up 11 bases; unmatched junction bases: 10. The CDR3 has 14 amino acids. The CDR3 coding sequence is TGTGCCAGCAGTGAGGGGGAGGGGACGAACGTTCAGTACTTC. Translation: CASSEGEGTNVQYF.

The CDR3 loop reads CASSIASGAEQYF. DNA for the CDR3: TGTGCCAGTAGTATAGCGAGTGGGGCCGAGCAGTACTTC. This chain connects TRBV19 to TRBJ2-7, with D perhaps matching TRBD1 (5 bases). The CDR3 is 13 residues long. Germline-derived CDR1 and CDR2 are LNHDA and SQIVND (reference sequence). V was trimmed by 1 base and J by 6 bases, leaving 10 bases between them.

The V call is TRBV7-7, the J call TRBJ2-2, with no clear D. Germline CDR1 and CDR2: SSHAT and FNYEAQ (reference sequence). The CDR3 covers 13 residues. Trimming removed 2 bases at V and 6 bases at J, with 7 bases between. In DNA form, the CDR3 reads TGTGCCAGCAGCTTAAGCACCTCCGGGGAGCTGTTTTTT. It is translated as CASSLSTSGELFF.

For this clone: One junction end does not reproduce the germline sequence, and a read error may be involved. The chain joins TRBV4-3 to TRBJ1-5, with TRBD1 matching over 7 bases. Germline V gives CDR1 LGHNA, CDR2 YSLEER. The CDR3 length is 14 residues. CDR3 nucleotide sequence: TGCGCCAGCGGCCAAGCAGGGGGGCGACAGCCCCAGCATTTT. Amino acid sequence: CASGQAGGRQPQHF.

The CDR3 protein is CASGGGIYNSPLHF. The CDR3 nucleotides are TGTGCCAGCGGGGGGGGTATCTATAATTCACCCCTCCACTTT. V is TRBV6-1 and J is TRBJ1-6; maybe TRBD1 (5 bases). V was cut by 8 bases and J by 3 bases, with 11 bases left in between. Germline V gene data show CDR1 as MNHNS and CDR2 as SASEGT. The CDR3 has 14 residues.

The V call is TRBV19, the J call TRBJ2-2; 11 nucleotides line up with TRBD1. The CDR3 is made up of 14 amino acids. Trimming removed 5 bases from V and 6 bases from J; junction bases left unmatched: 2. Germline V gene data show CDR1 as LNHDA and CDR2 as SQIVND (reference sequence). CDR3 protein: CASSRTGGAGELFF. CDR3 DNA: TGTGCCAGTAGTCGGACAGGGGGCGCCGGGGAGCTGTTTTTT.

The chain is built from TRBV18 and TRBJ1-1, with 11 bases aligning to TRBD1. The ends lost 4 bases at V and 7 bases at J; junction bases unmatched: 5. CDR1 is KGHSH, CDR2 LQKENI, per germline. There are 14 residues in the CDR3. In DNA, the CDR3 is TGTGCCAGCTCACTGTCCGGGACAGGGGGTGAAGCTTTCTTT. Translating it yields CASSLSGTGGEAFF.

The chain couples TRBV6-5 to TRBJ2-3, with a tentative D call TRBD2 (5 bases). The V gene lost 0 bases and the J gene lost 7 bases, with 11 bases spanning the gap. Germline values: CDR1 MNHEY, CDR2 SVGAGI. This CDR3 spans 14 amino acids. The CDR3 reads CASSYSRGRHTQYF. CDR3 sequence (DNA): TGTGCCAGCAGTTACTCCCGAGGGCGGCATACGCAGTATTTT.